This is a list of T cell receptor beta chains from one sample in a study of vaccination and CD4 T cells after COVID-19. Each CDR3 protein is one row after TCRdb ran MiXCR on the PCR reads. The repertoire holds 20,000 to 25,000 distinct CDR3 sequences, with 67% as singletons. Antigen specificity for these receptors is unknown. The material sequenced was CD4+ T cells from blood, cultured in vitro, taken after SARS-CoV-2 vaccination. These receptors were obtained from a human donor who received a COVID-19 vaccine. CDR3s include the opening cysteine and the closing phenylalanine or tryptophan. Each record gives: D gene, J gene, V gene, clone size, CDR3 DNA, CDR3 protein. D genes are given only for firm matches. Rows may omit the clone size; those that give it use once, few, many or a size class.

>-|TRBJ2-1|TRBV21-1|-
TGTGCCAGCGCTCCTCAGTCGGGACAGGGCGCCCCAGTAGTCTCCTACAATGAGCAGTTCTTC
CASAPQSGQGAPVVSYNEQFF
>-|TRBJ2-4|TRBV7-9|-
TGTGCCAGCAGCGAAGTCCGCAGGAAAAACATTCAGTACTTC
CASSEVRRKNIQYF
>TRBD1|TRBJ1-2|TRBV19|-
TGTGCCAGTAGTAAGCCCCGGGACAGGGGCTATGGCTACACCTTC
CASSKPRDRGYGYTF
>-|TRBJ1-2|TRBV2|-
TGTGCCAGCAGTGAAGCGCGATCAGGGTATGGCTACACCTTC
CASSEARSGYGYTF
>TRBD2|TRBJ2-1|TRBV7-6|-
TGTGCCAGCAGCTTAGCTGGCGGGGGGAGGGAGCAGTTCTTC
CASSLAGGGREQFF
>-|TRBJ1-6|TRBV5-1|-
TGCGCCAGCAGCTTAGGGACCGATAATTCACCCCTCCACTTT
CASSLGTDNSPLHF
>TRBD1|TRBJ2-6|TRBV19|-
TGTGCCAGTAGTATCTTCGGACAGGGGGAAGCTGGGGCCAACGTCCTGACTTTC
CASSIFGQGEAGANVLTF
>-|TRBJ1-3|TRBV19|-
TGTGCCAGTAGTCTCGGACAGATCGCTGGAAACACCATATATTTT
CASSLGQIAGNTIYF
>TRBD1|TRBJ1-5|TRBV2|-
TGTGCCAGCAGTGGGGAGACAGGGGGCTTTCAGCCCCAGCATTTT
CASSGETGGFQPQHF
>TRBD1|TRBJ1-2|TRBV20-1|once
TGCAGGGCGACAGGGCCCGGCTATGGCTACACCTTC
CRATGPGYGYTF
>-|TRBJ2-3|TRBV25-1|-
TGTGCCAGCAGTGGGCCCACAGATACGCAGTATTTT
CASSGPTDTQYF
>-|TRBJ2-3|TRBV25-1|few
TGTGCCAGCAGTGAAGCAGTGGGGGGAAGCACAGATACGCAGTATTTT
CASSEAVGGSTDTQYF
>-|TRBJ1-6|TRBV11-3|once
TGTGCCAGCAGCTTACAGGGTCCGTTAAATTCACCCCTCCACTTT
CASSLQGPLNSPLHF
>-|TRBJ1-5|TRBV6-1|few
TGTGCCACTCTATACAACAGGGATCAGCCCCAGCATTTT
CATLYNRDQPQHF
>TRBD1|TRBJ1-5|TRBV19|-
TGTGCCAGTGCGGACAGGATTAGCAATCAGCCCCAGCATTTT
CASADRISNQPQHF